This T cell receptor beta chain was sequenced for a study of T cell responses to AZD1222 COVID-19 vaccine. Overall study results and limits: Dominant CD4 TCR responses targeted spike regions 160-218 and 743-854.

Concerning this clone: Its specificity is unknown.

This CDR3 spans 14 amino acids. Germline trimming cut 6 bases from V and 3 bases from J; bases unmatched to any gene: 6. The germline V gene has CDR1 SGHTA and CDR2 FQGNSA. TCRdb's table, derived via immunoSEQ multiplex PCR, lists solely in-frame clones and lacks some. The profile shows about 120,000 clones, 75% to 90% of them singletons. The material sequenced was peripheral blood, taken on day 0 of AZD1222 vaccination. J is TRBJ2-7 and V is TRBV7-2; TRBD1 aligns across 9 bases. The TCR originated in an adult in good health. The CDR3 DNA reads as TGTGCCAGCAGTCCCGGGACAGGGTTCTACGAGCAGTACTTC. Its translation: CASSPGTGFYEQYF. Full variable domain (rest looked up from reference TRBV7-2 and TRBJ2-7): GAGVSQSPSNKVTEKGKDVELRCDPISGHTALYWYRQSLGQGLEFLIYFQGNSAPDKSGLPSDRFSAERTGGSVSTLTIQRTQQEDSAVYLCASSPGTGFYEQYFGPGTRLTVT.